Each of the 19 T cell receptor beta chains below was sequenced from the same sample in a study of blood T cells in healthy people across ages. A sample-barcoded 5' primer and a J-beta primer mix were used in a second PCR of roughly 6 to 11 cycles. One entry per CDR3 protein, called by TCRdb with MiXCR from the 5' RACE reads. The table lists over 1.5 million distinct CDR3 sequences, around half of them singletons, with approximately 2.1% in the top ten. The sequenced sample was blood. These TCRs come from a woman in her thirties or forties in good health.

This chain uses TRBV6-5 with TRBJ2-3, with a possible D match to TRBD2 (6 bases). Between the trimmed V and J ends, which lost 6 bases and 0 bases, there was a span of 13 bases. The CDR3 extends over 15 amino acids. Germline loops: CDR1 MNHEY, CDR2 SVGAGI. CDR3 in amino acids: CASRTDYQSTDTQYF. The CDR3 DNA reads as TGTGCCAGCAGAACGGACTATCAGAGCACAGATACGCAGTATTTT.

V usage is TRBV20-1 and J usage is TRBJ2-7, with 9 bases fitting TRBD1. This CDR3 contains 13 residues. The germline V gene encodes CDR1 DFQATT and CDR2 SNEGSKA (reference sequence). Trimming took 6 bases from V and 6 from J; bases not matched to a gene: 9. CDR3 residues: CSARTGDSPEQYF. CDR3 sequence (DNA): TGCAGTGCGAGGACAGGGGATTCCCCCGAGCAGTACTTC.

CDR3 DNA sequence: TGTGCTAGTGGTTTGGGGACTAGCGATGAGCAGTTCTTC. Its translation: CASGLGTSDEQFF. V gene TRBV12-5 combines with J gene TRBJ2-1; 9 bases line up with TRBD2. The J segment lost 8 bases and the V segment lost 1 base, leaving 0 bases of the junction unmatched. Germline-derived CDR1 and CDR2 are LGHNT and FRNRAP. The CDR3 spans 13 residues.

This clonotype has a handful of counts. The chain couples TRBV7-9 to TRBJ2-3; 8 bases agree with TRBD2. The V gene's germline CDR1 is SEHNR and CDR2 FQNEAQ (reference sequence). J lost 2 bases, V lost 6 bases, and 7 bases had no gene match. The CDR3 is made up of 15 amino acids. The CDR3 loop is CASRKAGAPTDTQYF. CDR3 coding DNA: TGTGCCAGCAGAAAAGCGGGGGCCCCCACAGATACGCAGTATTTT.

This clonotype was observed a handful of times. The genes are TRBV9 and TRBJ2-3; 7 nucleotides match TRBD2. Germline V gene lookup returns CDR1 SGDLS and CDR2 YYNGEE. The CDR3 length is 16 residues. The V gene end was trimmed by 0 bases and the J gene end by 0 bases; junction bases not matched to a gene: 4. The CDR3 sequence: CASSVGSGYSTDTQYF. Here the CDR3 DNA reads TGTGCCAGCAGCGTAGGTAGCGGGTATAGCACAGATACGCAGTATTTT.

In this sample, this clonotype turned up a few times. The V and J genes are TRBV12-3 or TRBV12-4 and TRBJ1-2; 9 bases map to TRBD1. V shed 6 bases, J shed 3 bases, and the junction held 5 bases outside the gene matches. The CDR3 extends over 14 amino acids. The CDR3 region has the DNA TGTGCCAGCAGACGGACAGGGGCAGACTATGGCTACACCTTC. It codes for CASRRTGADYGYTF.

This clonotype came up a few times. The gene calls are TRBV28 and TRBJ2-5; D call uncertain. The V end was cut by 6 bases, the J end by 11 bases, with 13 bases between. This CDR3 spans 11 amino acids. Germline CDR1 is MDHEN and CDR2 is SYDVKM. The CDR3 protein is CASRLGFSQYF. As DNA, the CDR3 is TGTGCCAGCAGGCTCGGGTTTTCTCAGTACTTC.

This clonotype was recorded a few times. J is TRBJ1-1 and V is TRBV28; tentative D call: TRBD1 (5 bases). Trimming shortened V by 2 bases and J by 12 bases, and 10 bases separated the two germline ends. This CDR3 is 11 amino acids long. Germline V gene lookup returns CDR1 MDHEN and CDR2 SYDVKM. DNA for the CDR3: TGTGCCAGCAGTTTAGAGGGGATGACTTTCTTT. Translating it yields CASSLEGMTFF. Using reference TRBV28 and TRBJ1-1 for the parts outside the CDR3, the full variable domain is DVKVTQSSRYLVKRTGEKVFLECVQDMDHENMFWYRQDPGLGLRLIYFSYDVKMKEKGDIPEGYSVSREKKERFSLILESASTNQTSMYLCASSLEGMTFFGQGTRLTVV.

Note on this clonotype: A much larger clone lies one base from this, so it may be a read error. Here the CDR3 reads CAVSERVGTQYF. CDR3 coding DNA: TGTGCCGTCAGTGAGAGGGTTGGGACCCAGTACTTC. The gene calls are TRBV10-3 and TRBJ2-4, with a possible D match to TRBD2 (5 bases). Judging by the DNA end, TRBJ2-5 fits better; the J call may be wrong. This CDR3 comprises 12 residues. Germline CDR1 ENHRY, CDR2 SYGVKD.

This chain connects TRBV7-2 to TRBJ1-6, with 7 bases that match TRBD1. CDR1 SGHTA and CDR2 FQGNSA come from the germline V gene. Trimming cost V 5 bases and J 6 bases; bases outside gene matches: 4. This CDR3 has 14 residues. The CDR3 is CASSTGQANSPLHF. DNA for the CDR3: TGTGCCAGCAGCACCGGACAGGCTAATTCACCCCTCCACTTT.

This sequence joins TRBV6-6 and TRBJ2-1; no firm D call. From germline, CDR1 is MNHNY and CDR2 SVGAGI (reference sequence). The CDR3 length is 15 residues. V lost 2 bases and J lost 1, with 9 bases in between. CDR3 coding DNA: TGTGCCAGCAGTTACGTGGATTTATCCTACAATGAGCAGTTCTTC. This sequence encodes CASSYVDLSYNEQFF.

V is TRBV12-3 or TRBV12-4 and J is TRBJ2-1, with TRBD1 identical over 7 bases. CDR3 length: 15 residues. After removal of 6 bases from V and 10 bases from J, the junction contained 15 bases not matched to a gene. CDR3: CASSREGAASSEQFF. The CDR3 DNA reads as TGTGCCAGCAGCCGAGAGGGGGCGGCCTCAAGCGAGCAGTTCTTC.

The chain has TRBV18 and TRBJ1-2, with D unclear. V was pared by 3 bases and J by 3 bases, with 11 bases between. The CDR3 runs 14 residues. CDR1 is KGHSH and CDR2 is LQKENI in the germline V gene. In nucleotides, the CDR3 is TGTGCCAGCTCACCGGCGGACGGAGACTATGGCTACACCTTC. Translation: CASSPADGDYGYTF.

The rearrangement uses TRBV6-1 and TRBJ2-1, with D possibly TRBD2 on 6 matching bases. There are 16 residues in the CDR3. CDR1 is MNHNS, CDR2 SASEGT, per germline. Trimming removed 2 bases from V and 1 base from J, with 12 bases in between. In DNA form, the CDR3 reads TGTGCCAGCAGTGAACTCCGGGGGAGTTCCTACAATGAGCAGTTCTTC. Its protein product is CASSELRGSSYNEQFF.

V is TRBV6-2 or TRBV6-3 and J is TRBJ2-7; TRBD1 agrees at 9 bases. Germline V gene data show CDR1 as MNHEY and CDR2 as SVGEGT. The trim removed 5 bases at V and 3 bases at J, leaving 11 bases unmatched. This CDR3 is built from 16 residues. DNA of the CDR3: TGTGCCAGCAGTCCAAAGGGACAGGGTGAAGGCTACGAGCAGTACTTC. Its protein is CASSPKGQGEGYEQYF.

A note on this clonotype: A much larger clone differs by one base, so this may be a read error. The chain is built from TRBV3-1 and TRBJ2-3; D unclear. V was shortened by 1 base and J by 4 bases, with 18 bases between the two germline ends. The CDR3 has 17 amino acids. CDR1 is LGHDT and CDR2 is YNNKEL in the germline V gene (reference sequence). CDR3 protein: CASSQVITNGRPDTQYF. In nucleotides, the CDR3 is TGTGCCAGCAGCCAAGTTATCACTAACGGAAGGCCAGATACGCAGTATTTT.

CDR3 region: CATRRQGTNSPLHF. In DNA, the CDR3 is TGTGCCACACGCCGACAGGGGACGAATTCACCCCTCCACTTT. The V gene is TRBV6-2 or TRBV6-3, the J gene TRBJ1-6; 8 nucleotides agree with TRBD1. J was trimmed by 7 bases and V by 10 bases; bases with no gene match: 9. This CDR3 contains 14 residues. The germline V gene has CDR1 MNHEY and CDR2 SVGEGT.

The chain carries TRBV11-1 and TRBJ2-5, with D maybe TRBD1 (6 bases). With 6 bases removed from V and 1 base from J, the gap between germline ends came to 12 bases. The CDR3 spans 14 residues. Germline CDR1 and CDR2: SGHAT and FQDESV (reference sequence). CDR3 in DNA: TGTGCCAGCAGGAGAGGACAGCCCCAAGAGACCCAGTACTTC. Residues: CASRRGQPQETQYF.

The gene calls are TRBV6-2 or TRBV6-3 and TRBJ2-5; TRBD1 agrees at 7 bases. J gave up 2 bases and V 6 bases, and 6 bases lay outside the gene matches. The CDR3 contains 14 residues. Germline CDR1 MNHEY, CDR2 SVGEGT. CDR3 nucleotides: TGTGCCAGCAGAGGGACAGCCCGTCAAGAGACCCAGTACTTC. Translation: CASRGTARQETQYF.